The 7 T cell receptor beta chains in this list originate from one sample, sequenced in a study of T-cell reconstitution after alpha-beta-depleted transplantation in children. Unique molecular identifiers were used to barcode this TCRbeta library. TCRdb reprocessed the PCR reads via MiXCR and lists one record per CDR3 protein. This sample has about 980,000 distinct CDR3 sequences, with about 31% found just once. The source material was PBMCs, mostly from graft donor cells, sampled 360 days after TCRalphabeta/CD19-depleted stem cell transplant. The receptors were sampled from a boy less than two years old who had a stem cell transplant for SCID, so the T cells may come from the graft donor.

Only a few counts were recorded for this clonotype. This sequence joins TRBV12-3 or TRBV12-4 and TRBJ1-1; no reliable D call. CDR3 length equals 14 residues. Trimming shortened V by 7 bases and J by 4 bases, and 16 bases separated the two germline ends. The CDR3 sequence: CASTPDGWGTEAFF. The CDR3 DNA follows: TGTGCCAGCACCCCGGACGGATGGGGCACTGAAGCTTTCTTT.

In this sample, this clonotype turned up a few times. The rearrangement uses TRBV20-1 and TRBJ2-5; D remains ambiguous. The CDR3 extends over 13 amino acids. Germline CDR1 is DFQATT and CDR2 is SNEGSKA (reference sequence). V lost 6 bases, J lost 5 bases, and 16 bases lay in between. The CDR3 nucleotides are TGCAGTGCCCCAGCAAGGGCCCGGGAGACCCAGTACTTC. Residues: CSAPARARETQYF.

The chain links TRBV5-1 to TRBJ2-3; D is perhaps TRBD1 or TRBD2 (5 bases each). V was pared by 0 bases and J by 4 bases, with 21 bases between. Germline CDR1 reads SGHRS; CDR2 reads YFSETQ. The CDR3 extends over 18 amino acids. CDR3 loop: CASSLELSGTLGADTQYF. The CDR3 DNA reads as TGCGCCAGCAGCTTGGAACTCTCCGGGACCCTGGGGGCAGATACGCAGTATTTT.

V usage is TRBV20-1 and J usage is TRBJ1-5; no clear D gene. Germline values: CDR1 DFQATT, CDR2 SNEGSKA (reference sequence). V was pared by 1 base and J by 4 bases, with 8 bases between. The CDR3 is 13 amino acids. CDR3 DNA sequence: TGCAGTGCTAGAGCCAGCGGGAATCAGCCCCAGCATTTT. Its protein product is CSARASGNQPQHF.

V and J are TRBV20-1 and TRBJ2-4; TRBD2 aligns across 8 bases. CDR1 DFQATT and CDR2 SNEGSKA come from the germline V gene (reference sequence). Unmatched junction bases numbered 5, after V lost 3 bases and J lost 1 base. CDR3 length: 15 amino acids. The CDR3 DNA sequence: TGCAGTGCTAGGGATCCTAGCGGGGCCAAAAACATTCAGTACTTC. Its protein product is CSARDPSGAKNIQYF.

The sample holds a few counts of this clonotype. The chain is built from TRBV10-3 and TRBJ1-5; D not certain. This CDR3 contains 13 residues. The ends were cut back, 2 bases at V and 5 bases at J, with 7 bases in the middle. Germline V gene data show CDR1 as ENHRY and CDR2 as SYGVKD. The CDR3 nucleotides are TGTGCCATCAGTGAGCACTTAGATCAGCCCCAGCATTTT. Encoded protein: CAISEHLDQPQHF.

V is TRBV5-1 and J is TRBJ1-2, with a tentative D call TRBD1 (5 bases). CDR1 is SGHRS, CDR2 YFSETQ, per germline. The CDR3 runs to 15 residues. The V end was cut by 4 bases, the J end by 0 bases, with 13 bases between. The CDR3 reads CASSPTTGANYGYTF. CDR3 coding DNA: TGCGCCAGCAGCCCAACCACAGGAGCTAACTATGGCTACACCTTC.